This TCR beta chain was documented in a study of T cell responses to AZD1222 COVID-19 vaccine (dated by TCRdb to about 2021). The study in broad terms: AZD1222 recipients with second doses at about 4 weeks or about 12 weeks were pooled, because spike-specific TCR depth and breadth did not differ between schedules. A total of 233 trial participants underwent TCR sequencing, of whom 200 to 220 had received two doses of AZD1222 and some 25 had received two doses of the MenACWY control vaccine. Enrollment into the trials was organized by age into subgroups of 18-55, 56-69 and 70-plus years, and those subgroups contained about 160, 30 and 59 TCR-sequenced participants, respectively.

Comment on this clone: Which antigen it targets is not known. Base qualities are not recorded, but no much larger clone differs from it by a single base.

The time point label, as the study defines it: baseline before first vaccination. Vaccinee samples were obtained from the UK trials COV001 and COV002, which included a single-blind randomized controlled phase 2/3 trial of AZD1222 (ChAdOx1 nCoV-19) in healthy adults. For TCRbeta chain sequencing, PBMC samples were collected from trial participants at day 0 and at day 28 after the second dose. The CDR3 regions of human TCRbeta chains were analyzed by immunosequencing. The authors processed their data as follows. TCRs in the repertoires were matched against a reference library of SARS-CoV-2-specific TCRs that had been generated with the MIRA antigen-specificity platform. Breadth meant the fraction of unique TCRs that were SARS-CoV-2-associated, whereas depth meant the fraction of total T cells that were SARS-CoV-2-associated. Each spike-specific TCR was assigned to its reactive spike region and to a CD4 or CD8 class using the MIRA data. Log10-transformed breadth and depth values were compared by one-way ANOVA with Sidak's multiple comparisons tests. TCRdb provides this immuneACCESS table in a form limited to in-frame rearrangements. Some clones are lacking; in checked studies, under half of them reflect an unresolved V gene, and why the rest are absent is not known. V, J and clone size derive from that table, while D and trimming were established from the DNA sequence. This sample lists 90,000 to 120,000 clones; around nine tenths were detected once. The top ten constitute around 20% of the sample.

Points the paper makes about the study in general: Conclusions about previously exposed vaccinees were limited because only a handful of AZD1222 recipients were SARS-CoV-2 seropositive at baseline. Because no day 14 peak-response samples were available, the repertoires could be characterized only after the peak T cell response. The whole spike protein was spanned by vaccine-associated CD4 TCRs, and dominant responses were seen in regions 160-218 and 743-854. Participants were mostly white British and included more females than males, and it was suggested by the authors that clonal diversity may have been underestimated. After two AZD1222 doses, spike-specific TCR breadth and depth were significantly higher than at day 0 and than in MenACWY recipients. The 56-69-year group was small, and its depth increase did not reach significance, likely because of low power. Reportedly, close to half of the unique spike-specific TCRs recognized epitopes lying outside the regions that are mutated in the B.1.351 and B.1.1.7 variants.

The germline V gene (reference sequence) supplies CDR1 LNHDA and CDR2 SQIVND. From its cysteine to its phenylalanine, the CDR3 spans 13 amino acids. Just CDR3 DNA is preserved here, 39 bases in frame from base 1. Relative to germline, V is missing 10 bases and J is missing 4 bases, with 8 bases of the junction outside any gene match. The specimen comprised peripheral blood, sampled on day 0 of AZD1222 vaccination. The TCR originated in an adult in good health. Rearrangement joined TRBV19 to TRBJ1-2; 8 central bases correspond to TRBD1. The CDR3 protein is CATRYTGGYGYTF. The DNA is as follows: TGTGCCACACGCTATACAGGGGGCTATGGCTACACCTTC.